The rows below give T cell receptor beta chains drawn from one sample of a study of blood T cell repertoires in COVID-19. Measured with immunoSEQ multiplex PCR; TCRdb has only the in-frame clones, and not every one. The sample has hundreds of thousands of clones; 85% to 90% are singletons. The sample taken for sequencing was PBMCs or T cells enriched from blood (not recorded which). These receptors came from a man aged 40-49 years who had recovered from COVID-19. CDR3s include the opening cysteine and the closing phenylalanine or tryptophan. Fields, in order: CDR3 protein, CDR3 DNA, D gene, clone size, CDR3 length, V gene, J gene. A D gene is named only where the DNA matches it firmly. The size field is filled for only some rows; it gives once, few, many or a size class.

CASSSPGVSDTQYF	TGTGCCAGCAGCTCCCCGGGGGTTTCAGATACGCAGTATTTT	NA	NA	14	TRBV5-6	TRBJ2-3
CASSLVAGDNEQFF	TGTGCCAGCAGCTTAGTGGCGGGAGACAATGAGCAGTTCTTC	TRBD2	NA	14	TRBV7-2	TRBJ2-1
CASSLVLTGGRAYEQYF	TGTGCCAGCAGCTTGGTGTTGACAGGGGGGAGGGCGTACGAGCAGTACTTC	TRBD1	NA	17	TRBV5-4	TRBJ2-7
CSVPDRESDYGYTF	TGCAGCGTGCCGGACAGGGAAAGTGACTATGGCTACACCTTC	TRBD1	NA	14	TRBV29-1	TRBJ1-2
CASSRGQGSEKLFF	TGTGCCAGCAGCCGGGGACAGGGTTCGGAAAAACTGTTTTTT	TRBD1	NA	14	TRBV9	TRBJ1-4
CASSYSWGERNEKLFF	TGTGCCAGCAGTTACTCATGGGGGGAGAGGAATGAAAAACTGTTTTTT	NA	NA	16	TRBV6-5	TRBJ1-4
CASSLPGGEDSYEQYF	TGTGCCAGCAGCTTACCCGGAGGGGAGGACTCCTACGAGCAGTACTTC	NA	NA	16	TRBV7-6	TRBJ2-7
CASGLLREDRGQYGYTF	TGTGCCAGCGGTCTCCTTCGGGAGGACAGGGGGCAATATGGCTACACCTTC	TRBD1	NA	17	TRBV7-9	TRBJ1-2
CASTRDSYEQYF	TGTGCCAGCACCCGGGACTCCTACGAGCAGTACTTC	NA	NA	12	TRBV2	TRBJ2-7
CASSFTGGQGSGNTIYF	TGTGCCAGCAGCTTCACCGGGGGACAGGGCTCTGGAAACACCATATATTTT	TRBD1	NA	17	TRBV5-4	TRBJ1-3
CASSRRPEGAGYGYTF	TGTGCCAGCAGCCGCCGCCCCGAGGGGGCCGGGTATGGCTACACCTTC	TRBD1	NA	16	TRBV4-2	TRBJ1-2
CASSPPGLAAYTDTQYF	TGTGCCAGCAGCCCACCTGGGTTAGCGGCCTACACAGATACGCAGTATTTT	NA	NA	17	TRBV11-2	TRBJ2-3
CAWSDWTPNYGYTF	TGTGCCTGGAGTGACTGGACACCCAACTATGGCTACACCTTC	NA	NA	14	TRBV30	TRBJ1-2
CAISEPGVNNEQFF	TGTGCCATCAGTGAGCCGGGAGTAAACAATGAGCAGTTCTTC	NA	once	14	TRBV10-3	TRBJ2-1
CASSPGQFGTNEKLFF	TGTGCCAGCTCACCGGGACAGTTCGGAACTAATGAAAAACTGTTTTTT	TRBD1	NA	16	TRBV18	TRBJ1-4
CASSQPGQKNYGYTF	TGCGCCAGCAGCCAACCGGGACAGAAAAACTATGGCTACACCTTC	TRBD1	NA	15	TRBV4-1	TRBJ1-2
CASSLTPSTEAFF	TGTGCCAGTAGTCTTACACCATCCACTGAAGCTTTCTTT	NA	NA	13	TRBV19	TRBJ1-1
CASSIDTGGWTYGYTF	TGTGCCAGTAGTATAGATACAGGGGGATGGACCTATGGCTACACCTTC	TRBD1	NA	16	TRBV19	TRBJ1-2
CASSVMEGTEAFF	TGTGCCAGCAGTGTAATGGAGGGCACTGAAGCTTTCTTT	NA	NA	13	TRBV2	TRBJ1-1
CAKSRTGSYTDTQYF	TGTGCCAAGAGCCGAACCGGGTCATACACAGATACGCAGTATTTT	NA	NA	15	TRBV2	TRBJ2-3
CASSFTGAFSTANIQYF	TGTGCCAGCAGCTTTACGGGAGCTTTTTCGACAGCGAACATTCAGTACTTC	NA	once	17	TRBV7-2	TRBJ2-4
CSVEVVRGSTDTQYF	TGCAGCGTTGAAGTAGTCAGGGGATCCACAGATACGCAGTATTTT	NA	NA	15	TRBV29-1	TRBJ2-3
CASSQTPDYGYTF	TGCGCCAGCAGCCAAACTCCCGACTATGGCTACACCTTC	NA	NA	13	TRBV5-1	TRBJ1-2
CASSQGQGTYEQYF	TGCGCCAGCAGCCAAGGACAGGGAACCTACGAGCAGTACTTC	TRBD1	once	14	TRBV4-1	TRBJ2-7
CASSRETGGTEAFF	TGTGCCAGCAGTCGGGAGACAGGGGGCACTGAAGCTTTCTTT	TRBD1	NA	14	TRBV27	TRBJ1-1
CASSLDLAGRQETQYF	TGTGCCAGCAGCTTGGATCTAGCGGGCCGCCAAGAGACCCAGTACTTC	TRBD2	NA	16	TRBV5-4	TRBJ2-5
CASRPYSSGRAPTLGYEQYF	TGTGCAAGTCGCCCGTACTCTAGCGGGAGGGCCCCTACCCTCGGGTACGAGCAGTACTTC	NA	NA	20	TRBV12-2	TRBJ2-7
CASGRREVIWEYGYTF	TGTGCCAGCGGTCGGAGGGAGGTCATATGGGAATATGGCTACACCTTC	NA	NA	16	TRBV2	TRBJ1-2
CASSQSAYEQYF	TGTGCCAGCAGCCAATCCGCCTACGAGCAGTACTTC	NA	NA	12	TRBV3-1/TRBV3-2	TRBJ2-7
CASSQDQINYGYTF	TGTGCCAGCAGCCAAGACCAAATTAACTATGGCTACACCTTC	NA	few	14	TRBV14	TRBJ1-2
CASSLDGQGTYEQYF	TGCGCCAGCAGCTTGGACGGACAGGGGACCTACGAGCAGTACTTC	TRBD1	NA	15	TRBV5-1	TRBJ2-7
CASSSGQGVRTGELFF	TGTGCCAGCAGCTCGGGACAGGGGGTTCGCACCGGGGAGCTGTTTTTT	TRBD1	NA	16	TRBV7-2	TRBJ2-2
CASSQEIRDFLTGELFF	TGCGCCAGCAGCCAAGAGATTCGGGACTTCTTAACCGGGGAGCTGTTTTTT	NA	few	17	TRBV4-1	TRBJ2-2
CATRLAGGNQETQYF	TGTGCCACCCGACTAGCGGGGGGAAACCAAGAGACCCAGTACTTC	TRBD2	NA	15	TRBV10-3	TRBJ2-5
CASSPPGQGDYEQYF	TGTGCCAGCTCACCACCGGGACAGGGGGACTACGAGCAGTACTTC	TRBD1	NA	15	TRBV18	TRBJ2-7
CASSFHSGVGTGELFF	TGTGCCAGCAGCTTTCATTCGGGAGTAGGAACCGGGGAGCTGTTTTTT	NA	NA	16	TRBV7-9	TRBJ2-2
CASSEWTSGRAVGEQFF	TGTGCCAGCAGTGAATGGACTAGCGGGAGGGCGGTCGGTGAGCAGTTCTTC	TRBD2	once	17	TRBV25-1	TRBJ2-1
CASSLGQGTAGYTF	TGTGCCAGCAGCTTGGGCCAGGGGACGGCTGGCTACACCTTC	NA	NA	14	TRBV5-5	TRBJ1-2
CASRANRGTGINTEAFF	TGTGCCAGCAGAGCAAACAGGGGAACGGGGATAAACACTGAAGCTTTCTTT	TRBD1	NA	17	TRBV7-2	TRBJ1-1
CASSFFIGNEQFF	TGTGCCAGCAGCTTCTTCATCGGCAATGAGCAGTTCTTC	NA	many	13	TRBV11-3	TRBJ2-1
CATSRGTPGQGLGQPQHF	TGTGCCACCAGCAGGGGGACACCGGGACAGGGATTGGGTCAGCCCCAGCATTTT	TRBD1	NA	18	TRBV15	TRBJ1-5
CAWTRDSGNTIYF	TGTGCCTGGACCCGGGACTCTGGAAACACCATATATTTT	NA	NA	13	TRBV30	TRBJ1-3
CASSLEGLDNEQFF	TGTGCCAGCAGTTTGGAGGGTCTGGACAATGAGCAGTTCTTC	NA	few	14	TRBV27	TRBJ2-1
CASSYSERSLSEAFF	TGTGCCAGCAGTTACTCTGAGAGATCACTGAGTGAAGCTTTCTTT	NA	NA	15	TRBV6-5	TRBJ1-1
CASSFQYQGAQGANVLTF	TGCGCCAGCAGCTTTCAGTATCAGGGGGCGCAAGGGGCCAACGTCCTGACTTTC	TRBD1	NA	18	TRBV5-1	TRBJ2-6
CASSPGLLGNTEAFF	TGCGCCAGCAGCCCAGGGTTATTGGGGAACACTGAAGCTTTCTTT	NA	NA	15	TRBV4-1	TRBJ1-1
CASSSSGGNEQFF	TGTGCCAGCAGCTCTTCCGGGGGGAATGAGCAGTTCTTC	TRBD2	NA	13	TRBV5-4	TRBJ2-1
CASGLPHTSGGGNEQFF	TGTGCTAGTGGTTTGCCACATACTAGCGGGGGGGGTAATGAGCAGTTCTTC	TRBD2	few	17	TRBV12-5	TRBJ2-1
CASSQEWSVQDYEQYF	TGCGCCAGCAGCCAAGAGTGGTCAGTGCAGGACTACGAGCAGTACTTC	NA	NA	16	TRBV4-1	TRBJ2-7
CASSQDPSLGQYF	TGTGCCAGCAGCCAAGACCCTAGCTTGGGGCAGTATTTT	NA	NA	13	TRBV3-1/TRBV3-2	TRBJ2-3
CASSLSTGTSTDTQYF	TGTGCCAGCAGCTTATCGACAGGGACTAGCACAGATACGCAGTATTTT	NA	NA	16	TRBV7-2	TRBJ2-3
CATSRDLGAESYGYTF	TGTGCCACCAGCAGAGATCTGGGGGCTGAGTCGTATGGCTACACCTTC	NA	NA	16	TRBV15	TRBJ1-2
CASSLGWGDNEQFF	TGCGCCAGCAGCTTGGGATGGGGGGACAATGAGCAGTTCTTC	NA	NA	14	TRBV5-1	TRBJ2-1